This T cell receptor beta chain is from a study of T cells in Graves' hyperthyroidism and ophthalmopathy. The CDR3 consists of 14 residues. Germline V CDR1 and CDR2: MGHRA, YSYEKL. V gave up 0 bases and J gave up 7 bases, with 9 bases separating them. From RNA transcripts, TCR beta CDR3 regions were amplified. A first-round RT-PCR of the TCR CDR3 used the HTBI primer set. TCRdb fed the multiplex PCR reads into MiXCR, producing one record per CDR3 protein. The sample shows some 760,000 distinct CDR3 sequences, 14% of them seen only once. This sequence was found in a woman under 30 with Graves' hyperthyroidism. V is TRBV4-1 and J is TRBJ2-2; D is perhaps TRBD1 (6 bases). The sequencing sample was made of blood. Here the CDR3 DNA reads TGCGCCAGCAGCCAAGAGGGGACAAACGGGGAGCTGTTTTTT. This sequence encodes CASSQEGTNGELFF.